This T cell receptor (beta chain) was identified in a study of radiation and T cells in renal cell carcinoma. Profiling relied on immunoSEQ multiplex PCR, and the TCRdb table lists in-frame clones only, not all of them. This sample has some 150,000 clones; around four fifths occur once, and the top ten carry approximately 22%. Deletions cut 1 base from V and 8 bases from J, with 8 bases between. Per germline, CDR1 SEHNR and CDR2 FQNEAQ (reference sequence). This CDR3 is 13 amino acids long. Time point specified: baseline pretreatment blood. The treatment is: 15 Gy SBRT to primary tumor, nephrectomy 4 weeks later. Radiation-treated patients gave blood at baseline, week 2 and week 4.

Sequences were derived from blood, sampled from a patient whose treatment included radiotherapy and nephrectomy. The sequence derives from a woman aged 50 to 60 with renal cell carcinoma. The V and J genes are TRBV7-9 and TRBJ1-4; D remains ambiguous. The CDR3 region is CASSLEDREKLFF. DNA for the CDR3: TGTGCCAGCAGCTTAGAAGACCGGGAAAAACTGTTTTTT.